Each of the 27 T cell receptor beta chains below was sequenced from the same sample in a study of beta chain features in type 1 diabetes. Findings of the study overall: All four CD4+ subsets from Type 1 diabetes patients carried moderately but significantly shorter TCRB CDR3s.

The antigens of these receptors remain unknown. The authors reverse transcribed all of the isolated RNA, so sequencing captured expressed TCRB transcripts. Sequenced by immunoSEQ multiplex PCR; TCRdb stores in-frame clones only, minus some. The sample shows some 350,000 clones, 9.6% of them seen only once. The material sequenced was central memory CD4+ T cells from blood. The receptor set was obtained from a young man with type 1 diabetes.

This clone was counted between two and nine times. The genes are TRBV7-2 and TRBJ2-5; D is undetermined. Trimming cost V 5 bases and J 0 bases, with 10 bases left between them. CDR1 and CDR2 (germline): SGHTA, FQGNSA. This CDR3 contains 14 residues. CDR3 DNA sequence: TGTGCCAGCAGCCCCTTAGGGTACCAAGAGACCCAGTACTTC. It yields the protein CASSPLGYQETQYF.

The chain couples TRBV29-1 to TRBJ1-1; D is uncertain. The CDR3 spans 10 residues. Germline-derived CDR1 and CDR2 are SQVTM and ANQGSEA. Between the trimmed V and J ends, which lost 6 bases and 0 bases, there was a span of 2 bases. The CDR3 region has the DNA TGCAGCGTCCTGAACACTGAAGCTTTCTTT. It codes for CSVLNTEAFF.

This clone has just a few counts. This sequence joins TRBV6-6 and TRBJ2-7; TRBD1 matches at 9 bases. The CDR3 extends over 15 amino acids. Germline CDR1 MNHNY, CDR2 SVGAGI (reference sequence). The J segment lost 6 bases and the V segment lost 0 bases, leaving 6 bases of the junction unmatched. The CDR3 DNA reads as TGTGCCAGCAGTTACTCACCGGGACAGGGCCGCGAGCAGTACTTC. Amino acids: CASSYSPGQGREQYF.

This clone was picked up a small number of times. This chain uses TRBV21-1 with TRBJ2-3; the D segment call TRBD1 is taken from the table without a DNA check. TRBV21-1 is a recognized pseudogene. CDR3 size: 16 residues. This CDR3 reads CASSKEAGQGTDTQYF. CDR3 in DNA: TGTGCCAGCAGCAAAGAGGCCGGACAGGGCACAGATACGCAGTATTTT.

This clone was seen repeatedly, ten times or more. The genes are TRBV7-9 and TRBJ2-7; D not resolved. Per germline, CDR1 SEHNR and CDR2 FQNEAQ (reference sequence). This CDR3 comprises 14 residues. Trimming pared 4 bases from V and 2 bases from J, leaving 12 bases between. The CDR3 here is CASSSRQSPYEQYF. The CDR3 DNA reads as TGTGCCAGCAGCTCCAGGCAGTCACCCTACGAGCAGTACTTC.

There are many counts of this clone. The chain employs TRBV7-8 and TRBJ2-3, with 14 bases matching TRBD2. V was clipped by 8 bases and J by 3 bases; unmatched bases: 13. The CDR3 loop spans 18 amino acids. The germline V gene has CDR1 SGHVS and CDR2 FQNEAQ. CDR3 amino acids: CASRWTSGRRMVTDTQYF. DNA for the CDR3: TGTGCCAGCCGCTGGACTAGCGGGAGGAGAATGGTTACAGATACGCAGTATTTT. Together with reference TRBV7-8 and TRBJ2-3, the CDR3 gives the full variable domain: GAGVSQSPRYKVAKRGQDVALRCDPISGHVSLFWYQQALGQGPEFLTYFQNEAQLDKSGLPSDRFFAERPEGSVSTLKIQRTQQEDSAVYLCASRWTSGRRMVTDTQYFGPGTRLTVL.

This clone was observed many times. The genes are TRBV25-1 and TRBJ1-4, with a possible D match to TRBD1 (5 bases). This CDR3 has 14 amino acids. The germline V gene encodes CDR1 MGHDK and CDR2 SYGVNS. V lost 7 bases and J 7 bases, leaving 16 bases between the germline ends. CDR3 loop: CASMGGFLSEKLFF. The DNA for the CDR3 is TGTGCCAGCATGGGGGGTTTCTTGAGTGAAAAACTGTTTTTT.

With regard to this clone: Other DNA sequences in the sample encode the same CDR3. The chain links TRBV5-1 to TRBJ1-3, with D hard to call. This CDR3 has 14 amino acids. Germline loops: CDR1 SGHRS, CDR2 YFSETQ. Trimming cost V 1 base and J 4 bases, with 9 bases left between them. CDR3 in DNA: TGCGCCAGCAGCTTGACTGGTTCGGGAAACACCATATATTTT. The encoded protein is CASSLTGSGNTIYF.

The rearrangement joins TRBV5-1 to TRBJ2-3; D ambiguous. CDR1 and CDR2 from the germline V gene are SGHRS and YFSETQ. This CDR3 comprises 12 residues. V dropped 3 bases and J dropped 2 bases, with 4 bases sitting between them. CDR3 region: CASSWDTDTQYF. The CDR3 DNA is TGCGCCAGCAGCTGGGACACAGATACGCAGTATTTT. The full variable domain, rest sourced from reference TRBV5-1 and TRBJ2-3, is KAGVTQTPRYLIKTRGQQVTLSCSPISGHRSVSWYQQTPGQGLQFLFEYFSETQRNKGNFPGRFSGRQFSNSRSEMNVSTLELGDSALYLCASSWDTDTQYFGPGTRLTVL.

In its sample, this clone was seen many times. The J gene is TRBJ2-4, the V gene TRBV4-2; 11 nucleotides align to TRBD1. The CDR3 consists of 18 residues. Germline CDR1 LGHNA, CDR2 YNFKEQ. V shed 0 bases, J shed 3 bases, and the junction held 7 bases outside the gene matches. CDR3 nucleotide sequence: TGTGCCAGCAGCCAAGATCAGGGACAGGGGGTTGACAAAAACATTCAGTACTTC. It yields the protein CASSQDQGQGVDKNIQYF.

This clone appeared a few times. The rearrangement joins TRBV25-1 to TRBJ2-1; D not certain. The germline CDR1 and CDR2 sequences are MGHDK and SYGVNS. There are 11 residues in the CDR3. V was trimmed by 10 bases and J by 3 bases, leaving 7 bases between them. This chain's CDR3 is CATRNYNEQFF. As DNA, the CDR3 is TGTGCCACTCGAAACTACAATGAGCAGTTCTTC. The entire variable domain, with the rest obtained from reference TRBV25-1 and TRBJ2-1, is as follows: EADIYQTPRYLVIGTGKKITLECSQTMGHDKMYWYQQDPGMELHLIHYSYGVNSTEKGDLSSESTVSRIRTEHFPLTLESARPSHTSQYLCATRNYNEQFFGPGTRLTVL.

This clone was counted a few times. The rearrangement links TRBV4-3 to TRBJ2-1; 10 bases align to TRBD1. This CDR3 contains 15 residues. The V and J ends lost 3 bases and 9 bases, in that order; junction bases with no gene match: 8. Per germline, CDR1 LGHNA and CDR2 YSLEER. In DNA, the CDR3 is TGCGCCAGCAGCCAGACCGGGACAGGGGCGATTGAGCAGTTCTTC. It codes for CASSQTGTGAIEQFF.

This clone was recorded many times. The rearrangement uses TRBV4-2 and TRBJ2-1; either TRBD1 or TRBD2 may supply D (6 bases each). V was shortened by 0 bases and J by 13 bases, with 13 bases between the two germline ends. CDR3 length equals 13 residues. Germline V lookup: CDR1 LGHNA, CDR2 YNFKEQ. The CDR3 DNA sequence: TGTGCCAGCAGCCAAGATCACGGGGGCCAACAGTTCTTC. This sequence encodes CASSQDHGGQQFF.

This clone has a handful of counts. The V and J genes are TRBV7-2 and TRBJ2-5; 10 bases match TRBD1. The CDR3 is made up of 16 amino acids. Germline V gene lookup returns CDR1 SGHTA and CDR2 FQGNSA. The V segment lost 4 bases and the J segment 11 bases; nucleotides outside the gene matches: 16. Here the CDR3 reads CASSSLRTGGPGEQYF. The DNA for the CDR3 is TGTGCCAGCAGCTCCCTAAGGACAGGGGGGCCGGGGGAGCAGTACTTC.

The V call is TRBV19, the J call TRBJ2-1; possibly TRBD1 or TRBD2 for D (5 bases each). Trimming left V 7 bases short and J 3 bases short, with 10 bases between. The CDR3 loop spans 13 amino acids. CDR1 is LNHDA and CDR2 is SQIVND in the germline V gene (reference sequence). CDR3 DNA sequence: TGTGCCAGTACGGGGCAGAGCTACAATGAGCAGTTCTTC. It yields the protein CASTGQSYNEQFF.

This clone has just a few counts. The germline gene is not matched at one end of the junction; a read error may be the cause. This sequence joins TRBV5-1 and TRBJ1-1; the D gene is possibly TRBD1 (6 bases). The CDR3 is made up of 13 amino acids. CDR1 SGHRS and CDR2 YFSETQ come from the germline V gene. CDR3 bases: TGTGCCAGCAGCCGTAGGGGGGGCGAAGAAGCTTTCTTT. It yields the protein CASSRRGGEEAFF.

The rearrangement links TRBV27 to TRBJ1-2; a weak D match, TRBD1 (5 bases). The CDR3 is made up of 13 amino acids. The germline V gene encodes CDR1 MNHEY and CDR2 SMNVEV (reference sequence). V lost 2 bases, J lost 1 base, and 5 bases lay in between. CDR3 residues: CASSLGGNYGYTF. CDR3 DNA sequence: TGTGCCAGCAGTTTAGGGGGTAACTATGGCTACACCTTC.

The chain uses TRBV15 and TRBJ1-2; unclear D gene. The CDR3 has 16 residues. Germline V gene sequence: CDR1 LNHNV, CDR2 YYDKDF (reference sequence). Trimming removed 3 bases from V and 6 bases from J, with 20 bases in between. CDR3 protein: CATSSQLGWTLDGYTF. The CDR3 region has the DNA TGTGCCACCAGCAGCCAACTAGGATGGACGTTGGATGGCTACACCTTC.

This clone was seen more than once but under ten times. The V gene is TRBV11-2, the J gene TRBJ1-2; the D gene is possibly TRBD1 (5 bases). V shed 3 bases and J shed 8 bases, with 19 bases lying between them. CDR3 length: 15 residues. The germline CDR1 and CDR2 sequences are SGHAT and FQNNGV. The CDR3 protein is CASSLGTDYGGGYTF. CDR3 DNA sequence: TGTGCCAGCAGCTTGGGGACTGACTACGGTGGAGGCTACACCTTC.

This chain connects TRBV5-6 to TRBJ2-2; D perhaps matches TRBD1 (6 bases). The CDR3 is 15 residues long. Germline CDR1 is SGHDT and CDR2 is YYEEEE. Trimming removed 2 bases at V and 4 bases at J, with 12 bases between. The CDR3, as DNA: TGTGCCAGCAGCTTTTGGGGCAGGGGCACCGGGGAGCTGTTTTTT. Amino acids: CASSFWGRGTGELFF.

The chain joins TRBV9 to TRBJ2-1; TRBD1 agrees at 10 bases. V lost 3 bases and J lost 1; bases outside the gene matches: 13. The CDR3 contains 19 residues. Germline V gives CDR1 SGDLS, CDR2 YYNGEE. The CDR3 DNA reads TGTGCCAGCAGCGCAATCCGAGGGACAGGGGCGCGTTCCTACAATGAGCAGTTCTTC. It encodes CASSAIRGTGARSYNEQFF.

The CDR3 nucleotides are TGTGCCAGCAGTGGTGGGGCGGCAGATACGCAGTATTTT. Translated, it gives CASSGGAADTQYF. V gene TRBV6-6 combines with J gene TRBJ2-3, with TRBD1 as a possible D gene (5 bases). There are 13 residues in the CDR3. The germline V gene encodes CDR1 MNHNY and CDR2 SVGAGI (reference sequence). Trimming removed 5 bases from V and 4 bases from J, with 10 bases in between.

This clone was recorded a few times. The J gene is TRBJ1-5, the V gene TRBV27; D might be TRBD1 (6 bases). The CDR3 covers 15 residues. CDR1 and CDR2 from the germline V gene are MNHEY and SMNVEV (reference sequence). The ends were cut back, 3 bases at V and 6 bases at J, with 15 bases in the middle. The CDR3 coding sequence is TGTGCCAGCAGTTTCGGACAGCCAGGTAGTCAGCCCCAGCATTTT. The encoded protein is CASSFGQPGSQPQHF.

This clone was observed a handful of times. The chain recombines TRBV11-2 with TRBJ1-2; D call uncertain. V lost 1 base and J lost 2, with 11 bases in between. CDR3 length equals 15 residues. Looked up from germline, CDR1 is SGHAT and CDR2 is FQNNGV. The CDR3 loop is CASSLGGTTNYGYTF. The DNA of the CDR3 is TGTGCCAGCAGCTTAGGCGGCACGACGAACTATGGCTACACCTTC.

This clone was counted many times. CDR3 nucleotides: TGTGCCAGCAGCTTCACAGGGGGCACTGAAGCTTTCTTT. It is translated as CASSFTGGTEAFF. This chain joins TRBV7-8 and TRBJ1-1, with TRBD1 identical over 8 bases. Germline V gene sequence: CDR1 SGHVS, CDR2 FQNEAQ. The length of the CDR3 is 13 residues. The junction had 1 base not matched to a gene; V was cut back by 3 bases and J by 4 bases.

This clone was seen more than once but under ten times. The chain is built from TRBV28 and TRBJ2-4; no definite D call. The CDR3 length is 16 residues. Per the germline V gene, CDR1 is MDHEN and CDR2 is SYDVKM. The V and J ends lost 5 bases and 15 bases respectively, with 29 bases between them. The CDR3 region has the DNA TGTGCCAGCAGTCACGAATCCGTTTCTGTTCGGGCCCCAGGGTACTTC. Encoded protein: CASSHESVSVRAPGYF.

The genes are TRBV5-1 and TRBJ1-1, with TRBD1 matching 7 bases. Trimming cost V 0 bases and J 2 bases; bases outside gene matches: 4. CDR3 length: 15 residues. Germline loops: CDR1 SGHRS, CDR2 YFSETQ. CDR3 in amino acids: CASSLVGQPNTEAFF. The CDR3 nucleotides are TGCGCCAGCAGCTTGGTGGGACAGCCAAACACTGAAGCTTTCTTT. The whole variable domain, filled in from reference TRBV5-1 and TRBJ1-1, reads KAGVTQTPRYLIKTRGQQVTLSCSPISGHRSVSWYQQTPGQGLQFLFEYFSETQRNKGNFPGRFSGRQFSNSRSEMNVSTLELGDSALYLCASSLVGQPNTEAFFGQGTRLTVV.